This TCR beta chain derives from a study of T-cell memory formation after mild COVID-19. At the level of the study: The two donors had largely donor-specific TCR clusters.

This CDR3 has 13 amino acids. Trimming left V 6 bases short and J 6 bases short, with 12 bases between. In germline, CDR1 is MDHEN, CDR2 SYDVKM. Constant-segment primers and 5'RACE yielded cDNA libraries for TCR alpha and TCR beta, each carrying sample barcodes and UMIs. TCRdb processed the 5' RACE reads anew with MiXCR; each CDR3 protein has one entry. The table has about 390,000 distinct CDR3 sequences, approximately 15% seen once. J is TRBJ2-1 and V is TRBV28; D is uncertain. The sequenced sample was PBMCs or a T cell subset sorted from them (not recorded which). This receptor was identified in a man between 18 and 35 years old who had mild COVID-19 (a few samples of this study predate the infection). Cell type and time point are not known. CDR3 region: CASRPGPTNEQFF. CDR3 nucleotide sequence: TGTGCCAGCAGACCCGGTCCAACCAATGAGCAGTTCTTC.